The T cell receptor (beta chain) described here comes from a study of patients and donors after allogeneic stem cell transplantation (dated by TCRdb to about 2020). Germline trimming: 6 bases from V, 3 bases from J; junction bases outside gene matches: 10. From a lookup of the germline V gene, CDR1 and CDR2 are SNHLY and FYNNEI. Counted from cysteine to phenylalanine, this CDR3 has 16 amino acids. Just CDR3 DNA is preserved here, 48 bases in frame from base 1. Remarks on this clonotype: The clone's antigen remains unknown. One base away there is no much larger clone; base qualities are not given.

Libraries came from RT-PCR. Sequencing used a NextSeq 550. Starting from the raw public reads, TCRdb applied fastp trimming at Q25, assembled clones with MiXCR and retained in-frame beta chains. When rows share a CDR3 protein, they turn into one entry using the most common DNA and genes. In all, the sample holds 900,000 to 1,000,000 distinct CDR3 sequences, and about a sixth of those were seen once. The ten largest make up 5.5% to 6.5% of the sample. This clonotype originated in a human donor who was either an allogeneic HSCT recipient or a stem cell or donor lymphocyte infusion donor (not recorded which). It is not recorded whose cells these are; they may come from a transplant donor. The V and J genes are TRBV2 and TRBJ2-3; the central 9 bases match TRBD2. Specimen: blood, either unsorted or a sorted T cell fraction (not recorded which). The CDR3 reads as follows: CASRILSGRGTDTQYF. The DNA sequence reads TGTGCCAGCAGGATACTTAGCGGGAGAGGAACAGATACGCAGTATTTT.